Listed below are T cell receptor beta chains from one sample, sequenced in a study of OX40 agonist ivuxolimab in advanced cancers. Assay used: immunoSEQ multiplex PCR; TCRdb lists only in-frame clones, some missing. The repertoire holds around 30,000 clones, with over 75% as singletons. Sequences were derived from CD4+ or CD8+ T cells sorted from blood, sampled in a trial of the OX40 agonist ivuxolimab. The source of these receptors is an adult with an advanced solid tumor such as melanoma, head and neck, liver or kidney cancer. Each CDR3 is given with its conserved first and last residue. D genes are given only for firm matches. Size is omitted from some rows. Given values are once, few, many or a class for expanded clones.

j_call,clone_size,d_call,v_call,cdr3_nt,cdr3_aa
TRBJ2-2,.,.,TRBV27,TGTGCCAGCAGTTTTTTGCCCGGGGAGCTGTTTTTT,CASSFLPGELFF
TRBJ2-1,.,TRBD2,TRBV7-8,TGTGCCAGCAGCTTACGAATAGCGGGTTGGTCCTACAATGAGCAGTTCTTC,CASSLRIAGWSYNEQFF
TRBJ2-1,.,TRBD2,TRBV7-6,TGTGCCAGCAGCTTCACTCCCCTTATCAGCGGGAGAAGCGCCTACAATGAGCAGTTCTTC,CASSFTPLISGRSAYNEQFF
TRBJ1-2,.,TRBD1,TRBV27,TGTGCCAGCAGTTTCCACAGGGGAGTTAACTATGGCTACACCTTC,CASSFHRGVNYGYTF
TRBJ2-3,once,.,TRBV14,TGTGCCAGCAGCCAAGATCCTAGCGTTCACACAGATACGCAGTATTTT,CASSQDPSVHTDTQYF
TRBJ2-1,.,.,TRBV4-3,TGCGCCAGCAGCCAAGACACTACACACAATGAGCAGTTCTTC,CASSQDTTHNEQFF
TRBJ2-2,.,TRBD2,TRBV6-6,TGTGCCAGCAGTTTTTTTAGCGGGGGGAACACCGGGGAGCTGTTTTTT,CASSFFSGGNTGELFF
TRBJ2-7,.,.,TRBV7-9,TGTGCCAGCAGCCCAGACAGTCACTACGAGCAGTACTTC,CASSPDSHYEQYF
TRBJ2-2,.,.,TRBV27,TGTGCCAGCAGTGGCGGGGTCCGATGGGACACCGGGGAGCTGTTTTTT,CASSGGVRWDTGELFF
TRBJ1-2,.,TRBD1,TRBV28,TGTGCCAGCAGTCGTCAGGGGGCCAACTATGGCTACACCTTC,CASSRQGANYGYTF
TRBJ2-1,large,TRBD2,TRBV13,TGTGCCAGCAGCTTAGAGGGGACTAGCGGTAATGAGCAGTTCTTC,CASSLEGTSGNEQFF
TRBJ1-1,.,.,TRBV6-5,TGTGCCAGCAGCCGGGCAGCCGAAGCTTTCTTT,CASSRAAEAFF
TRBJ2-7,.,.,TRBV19,TGTGCCAGTAGTATGAGTTCGCTGGAGCAGTACTTC,CASSMSSLEQYF
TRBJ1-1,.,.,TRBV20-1,TGCAGTGCTAGAACCGGGGCTGAAGCTTTCTTT,CSARTGAEAFF
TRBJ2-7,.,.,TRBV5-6,TGTGCCAGCAGCTTGTACGGGGTTTCCTACGAGCAGTACTTC,CASSLYGVSYEQYF
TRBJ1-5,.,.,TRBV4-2,TGTGCCAGCAGCCAAGATGGCTCTCAGCCCCAGCATTTT,CASSQDGSQPQHF
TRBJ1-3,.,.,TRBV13,TGTGCCAGCAGCTTAGAGGGGTCGGGAAACACCATATATTTT,CASSLEGSGNTIYF
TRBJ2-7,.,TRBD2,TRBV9,TGTGCCAGCAGCGCTAGGGAACTAGCGGGGGTATCCTACGAGCAGTACTTC,CASSARELAGVSYEQYF
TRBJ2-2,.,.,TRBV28,TGTGCCAGCAGTCTAACTGGGCTCCCACACGGGGAGCTGTTTTTT,CASSLTGLPHGELFF
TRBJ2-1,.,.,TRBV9,TGTGCCAGCAGCCCCACTTTAGCGGTACTTTTTGAGCAGTTCTTC,CASSPTLAVLFEQFF
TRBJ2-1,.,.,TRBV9,TGTGCCAGCAGCGTAGGACAGGCCCCCAATGAGCAGTTCTTC,CASSVGQAPNEQFF
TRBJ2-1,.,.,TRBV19,TGTGCCAGTAGTATGTCCCTAGTTTACAATGAGCAGTTCTTC,CASSMSLVYNEQFF
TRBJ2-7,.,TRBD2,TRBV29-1,TGCAGCGTTGAAGATCAAGTAGCGGGAGCCTACGAGCAGTACTTC,CSVEDQVAGAYEQYF
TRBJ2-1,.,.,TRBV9,TGTGCCAGCAGCGAGGGAGACTGGAACAATGAGCAGTTCTTC,CASSEGDWNNEQFF
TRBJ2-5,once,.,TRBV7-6,TGTGCCAGCAGCTTACTGACAGCCCAAGAGACCCAGTACTTC,CASSLLTAQETQYF
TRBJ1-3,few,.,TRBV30,TGTGCCTGGAGTGTAGGGCTATCTGGAAACACCATATATTTT,CAWSVGLSGNTIYF
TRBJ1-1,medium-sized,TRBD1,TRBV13,TGTGCCAGCAGCCAAGGACAGGGATGGACTGAAGCTTTCTTT,CASSQGQGWTEAFF
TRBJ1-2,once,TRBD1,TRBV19,TGTGCCAGTAGGCCAGGGGGCTCGGGCTATGGCTACACCTTC,CASRPGGSGYGYTF
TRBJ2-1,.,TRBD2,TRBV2,TGTGCCAGCACGGTCGGCGGGAGGGGCTACAATGAGCAGTTCTTC,CASTVGGRGYNEQFF